This T cell receptor (beta chain) stems from a study of blood T cell repertoires in COVID-19. Overall study: The United States, Italy and Spain supplied acute and convalescent COVID-19 samples.

Assay used: immunoSEQ multiplex PCR; TCRdb lists only in-frame clones, some missing. The sample yields about 190,000 clones, 84% seen once. This sequence originates from a human donor in a cohort sampled during active COVID-19. Material for sequencing was peripheral blood.

The CDR3 is CASSKGGTYEQFF. In DNA form, the CDR3 reads TGTGCCAGCAGCAAAGGGGGCACCTATGAGCAGTTCTTC. The chain joins TRBV28 to TRBJ2-1; 7 bases map to TRBD1. In germline, CDR1 is MDHEN, CDR2 SYDVKM. The CDR3 spans 13 residues. V lost 6 bases to trimming and J lost 8 bases; unmatched junction nucleotides: 7.